The 10 T cell receptor beta chains presented below share a single source sample, sequenced in a study of T cells in Graves' hyperthyroidism and ophthalmopathy. The investigators amplified TCR beta CDR3 regions from RNA transcripts. TCR CDR3 regions were first amplified by RT-PCR with HTBI primers. TCRdb processed the multiplex PCR reads anew with MiXCR; each CDR3 protein has one entry. This table has approximately 600,000 distinct CDR3 sequences, 13% to 15% appearing once. Sequencing used blood. Receptors originate from a woman under 30 with Graves' ophthalmopathy.

A remark on this clonotype: Just one base apart from a much larger clone, this may be a read error. The genes are TRBV29-1 and TRBJ2-2; D is ambiguous. V lost 4 bases, J lost 6 bases, and 12 bases lay in between. This CDR3 contains 13 residues. Germline-derived CDR1 and CDR2 are SQVTM and ANQGSEA. CDR3 amino acids: CSVAPRAPGELFF. The CDR3 DNA reads TGCAGCGTTGCACCCCGCGCACCCGGGGAGCTGTTTTTT.

This clonotype was detected ten times or more. The chain is built from TRBV6-2 or TRBV6-3 and TRBJ2-7; no clear D gene. This CDR3 spans 15 amino acids. With 0 bases removed from V and 3 bases from J, the gap between germline ends came to 12 bases. The germline V gene has CDR1 MNHEY and CDR2 SVGEGT. The DNA for the CDR3 is TGTGCCAGCAGTTACTCCCACCGCTATATCTACGAGCAGTACTTC. It specifies CASSYSHRYIYEQYF.

This clonotype was detected ten times or more. The chain joins TRBV2 to TRBJ2-5; 7 positions match TRBD1. Germline V gene data show CDR1 as SNHLY and CDR2 as FYNNEI. V was pared by 4 bases and J by 2 bases, with 7 bases of the junction left unmatched. The CDR3 is made up of 15 amino acids. The CDR3 DNA is TGTGCCAGCAGTGGCCCCGGGACAGAGCAAGAGACCCAGTACTTC. It encodes CASSGPGTEQETQYF.

CDR3 DNA: TGTGCCAGCAGTTATCGGGACTACAAGTATTTT. Its protein is CASSYRDYKYF. The gene calls are TRBV28 and TRBJ2-3, with 7 bases that match TRBD2. The CDR3 consists of 11 residues. The germline V gene has CDR1 MDHEN and CDR2 SYDVKM. Unmatched junction bases numbered 5, after V lost 4 bases and J lost 13 bases.

This clonotype was seen only a few times. The CDR3 DNA reads TGTGCCACCAGTGATGGTATTTTCTACAATGAGCAGTTCTTC. This sequence encodes CATSDGIFYNEQFF. The chain couples TRBV24-1 to TRBJ2-1; no firm D call. CDR3 length: 14 residues. V dropped 3 bases and J dropped 3 bases, with 8 bases sitting between them. CDR1 and CDR2 from the germline V gene are KGHDR and SFDVKD.

A note on this clonotype: Just one base apart from a much larger clone, this may be a read error. The CDR3 DNA sequence: TGTGCCAGCAGTTTTAGGGTTAGGGCAGAGACCCAGCACTTC. Its translation is CASSFRVRAETQHF. This chain connects TRBV27 to TRBJ2-5, with D hard to call. From germline, CDR1 is MNHEY and CDR2 SMNVEV (reference sequence). The CDR3 spans 14 residues.

This clonotype was seen many times. The V and J genes are TRBV30 and TRBJ1-5, with D perhaps matching TRBD1 (5 bases). The CDR3 runs to 14 residues. The V gene's germline CDR1 is GTSNPN and CDR2 SVGIG (reference sequence). V was clipped by 3 bases and J by 2 bases, with 11 bases between them. The CDR3 is CAWRGVGRNQPQHF. CDR3 bases: TGTGCCTGGAGGGGGGTGGGCCGCAATCAGCCCCAGCATTTT.

This clonotype was detected many times. This chain uses TRBV27 with TRBJ2-5, with TRBD2 identical over 10 bases. V gave up 5 bases and J gave up 1 base; unmatched junction bases: 7. Germline CDR1 reads MNHEY; CDR2 reads SMNVEV (reference sequence). The CDR3 length is 16 residues. The CDR3 spells CASSLAGVPVQETQYF. The CDR3 coding sequence is TGTGCCAGCAGTCTAGCGGGAGTTCCCGTCCAAGAGACCCAGTACTTC.

This clonotype was detected only a few times. The chain is built from TRBV7-9 and TRBJ2-1; TRBD2 is a possible D gene (6 bases). The CDR3 contains 16 residues. CDR1 is SEHNR, CDR2 FQNEAQ, per germline (reference sequence). With 1 base removed from V and 2 bases from J, the gap between germline ends came to 12 bases. CDR3 sequence (DNA): TGTGCCAGCAGCTTAGTATGGGGACTTCCCTACAATGAGCAGTTCTTC. Translated: CASSLVWGLPYNEQFF.

Many counts were recorded for this clonotype. The gene calls are TRBV5-6 and TRBJ2-5; no clear D. Germline values: CDR1 SGHDT, CDR2 YYEEEE. This CDR3 contains 14 residues. The ends were cut back, 5 bases at V and 7 bases at J, with 18 bases in the middle. The CDR3 protein is CASSSTLFGVTQYF. The CDR3 nucleotides read TGTGCCAGCAGTTCCACTCTGTTCGGAGTGACCCAGTACTTC.